A single sample gave rise to the 17 T cell receptor beta chains below, sequenced in a study of T-cell reconstitution after alpha-beta-depleted transplantation in children. Study-level points and caveats: Diversity and T-cell counts at one year after transplant derived mostly from new T cells.

These receptors' antigens are unknown. Preparing the TCRbeta library involved the use of unique molecular identifiers. TCRdb used MiXCR to reprocess the PCR reads, holding one entry per CDR3 protein. Found here are 330,000 or so distinct CDR3 sequences, 6% to 10% of them singletons; the top ten hold approximately 8.2%. Sequences were derived from peripheral blood, sampled 360 days after TCRalphabeta/CD19-depleted stem cell transplant. These receptors all stem from a female patient aged 2-9 years who had a stem cell transplant for Fanconi anemia, so the T cells may come from the graft donor.

This clonotype was recorded at least ten times. The chain carries TRBV10-3 and TRBJ2-1; TRBD2 is a possible D gene (7 bases). Trimming cost V 7 bases and J 4 bases, with 17 bases left between them. Germline-derived CDR1 and CDR2 are ENHRY and SYGVKD. This CDR3 has 15 residues. CDR3 sequence: CAIKGGASKYNEQFF. CDR3 DNA: TGTGCCATCAAGGGGGGGGCTAGCAAGTACAATGAGCAGTTCTTC.

With regard to this clonotype: A read error is possible here, since a much larger clone lies one base away. The chain has TRBV7-3 and TRBJ1-5; D call uncertain. Looked up from germline, CDR1 is SGHTA and CDR2 is FQGTGA. There are 13 residues in the CDR3. CDR3 sequence: CASGFALNQPQHF. CDR3 DNA: TGTGCCAGCGGCTTCGCTTTGAATCAGCCCCAGCATTTT.

This clonotype showed up just a few times. This sequence joins TRBV7-7 and TRBJ2-5, with D possibly being TRBD2 (6 bases). V dropped 5 bases and J dropped 7 bases, with 17 bases sitting between them. The V gene's germline CDR1 is SSHAT and CDR2 FNYEAQ (reference sequence). This CDR3 region has 14 residues. The CDR3 DNA reads as TGTGCCAGCAGCCCCTCCGCGGGGTACGGGACCCAGTACTTC. This gives the protein CASSPSAGYGTQYF.

This clonotype was detected a few times. V usage is TRBV15 and J usage is TRBJ1-5; 9 bases map to TRBD1. From germline, CDR1 is LNHNV and CDR2 YYDKDF (reference sequence). Trimming at V came to 5 bases and at J to 3 bases, leaving 5 bases not matched to a gene. The CDR3 totals 15 residues. The DNA of the CDR3 is TGTGCCACCAGCTTAGGGACAGGGCCCAATCAGCCCCAGCATTTT. The encoded protein is CATSLGTGPNQPQHF.

This clonotype has a handful of counts. Here the CDR3 reads CASSSGWGTGITNTEAFF. The CDR3 DNA sequence: TGTGCCAGCAGCTCGGGGTGGGGTACAGGGATTACGAACACTGAAGCTTTCTTT. This chain links TRBV11-2 with TRBJ1-1; a weak D match, TRBD1 (6 bases). The CDR3 is 18 amino acids. With 4 bases removed from V and 1 base from J, the gap between germline ends came to 22 bases. Germline-derived CDR1 and CDR2 are SGHAT and FQNNGV.

At least ten counts were recorded for this clonotype. This chain links TRBV7-2 with TRBJ2-1, with unresolved D. This CDR3 is 15 amino acids long. The V end was cut by 1 base, the J end by 2 bases, with 9 bases between. Germline V CDR1 and CDR2: SGHTA, FQGNSA. The CDR3 DNA is TGTGCCAGCAGCTTAGTAGCCCTAGCCTACAATGAGCAGTTCTTC. It translates to CASSLVALAYNEQFF. The whole variable domain, remainder taken from reference TRBV7-2 and TRBJ2-1, is GAGVSQSPSNKVTEKGKDVELRCDPISGHTALYWYRQSLGQGLEFLIYFQGNSAPDKSGLPSDRFSAERTGGSVSTLTIQRTQQEDSAVYLCASSLVALAYNEQFFGPGTRLTVL.

This clonotype was seen repeatedly, ten times or more. The chain is built from TRBV6-5 and TRBJ2-1; 7 bases are a match to TRBD1. Germline trimming cut 2 bases from V and 6 bases from J; bases unmatched to any gene: 1. CDR3 length: 13 residues. Germline assignment: CDR1 MNHEY and CDR2 SVGAGI. CDR3 in DNA: TGTGCCAGCAGTTACGGGACAGTCAATGAGCAGTTCTTC. Translating gives CASSYGTVNEQFF.

This clonotype has at least ten counts. As DNA, the CDR3 is TGTGCCAGCAGCTTGCCACAGGCCCCTAACACTGAAGCTTTCTTT. Amino acids: CASSLPQAPNTEAFF. The chain links TRBV7-8 to TRBJ1-1, with D tentatively TRBD1 (5 bases). CDR1 is SGHVS, CDR2 FQNEAQ, per germline. The CDR3 contains 15 residues. V was cut by 3 bases and J by 2 bases, with 13 bases left in between.

The chain has TRBV6-6 and TRBJ1-2; D gene uncertain. Germline CDR1 MNHNY, CDR2 SVGAGI (reference sequence). The CDR3 spans 10 residues. Between the trimmed V and J ends, which lost 8 bases and 5 bases, there was a span of 6 bases. CDR3 in amino acids: CASGNYGYTF. CDR3 DNA: TGTGCCAGCGGGAATTATGGCTACACCTTC.

V gene TRBV6-1 combines with J gene TRBJ1-1; TRBD1 might be the D (6 bases). V was cut by 6 bases and J by 4 bases, with 21 bases left in between. Germline CDR1 MNHNS, CDR2 SASEGT. The CDR3 covers 16 residues. CDR3 loop: CASRKDRLGKGTEAFF. CDR3 nucleotides: TGTGCCAGCAGGAAAGACAGGCTCGGGAAGGGCACTGAAGCTTTCTTT.

This clonotype was seen ten or more times. V gene TRBV7-2 combines with J gene TRBJ1-4; 8 nucleotides align to TRBD1. The CDR3 is 13 amino acids. J lost 10 bases, V lost 5 bases, and 6 bases had no gene match. The germline gives CDR1 SGHTA, CDR2 FQGNSA. The CDR3 nucleotides read TGTGCCAGCAGCATGGGGACAGGAGTAAAACTGTTTTTT. Protein: CASSMGTGVKLFF.

This clonotype was detected only a few times. The genes are TRBV11-2 and TRBJ2-2, with 7 positions matching TRBD2. After removal of 10 bases from V and 5 bases from J, the junction contained 16 bases not matched to a gene. Germline V gives CDR1 SGHAT, CDR2 FQNNGV. The CDR3 consists of 16 residues. This CDR3 reads CATTLRQRGGTGELFF. Written as DNA, the CDR3 is TGTGCCACCACCCTCCGCCAGCGGGGAGGAACCGGGGAGCTGTTTTTT.

The rearrangement uses TRBV6-1 and TRBJ2-4; D not resolved. CDR3 size: 13 residues. V gave up 6 bases and J gave up 1 base, with 7 bases separating them. The V gene's germline CDR1 is MNHNS and CDR2 SASEGT. CDR3 sequence: CASRNLAKNIQYF. In DNA, the CDR3 is TGTGCCAGCAGAAATTTGGCCAAAAACATTCAGTACTTC.

The J gene is TRBJ2-1, the V gene TRBV10-1, with TRBD2 matching 7 bases. CDR3 length: 16 residues. After removal of 6 bases from V and 0 bases from J, the junction contained 8 bases not matched to a gene. Germline loops: CDR1 WNHNN, CDR2 SYGVQD (reference sequence). In DNA form, the CDR3 reads TGCGCCAGCAGATTATTCGGGAGGAGCTCCTACAATGAGCAGTTCTTC. It specifies CASRLFGRSSYNEQFF.

This clonotype was recorded many times. The rearrangement uses TRBV12-3 or TRBV12-4 and TRBJ2-4; tentative D call: TRBD1 (5 bases). V lost 1 base, J lost 0 bases, and 19 bases lay in between. This CDR3 is 19 amino acids long. Here the CDR3 DNA reads TGTGCCAGCAGTTTAGAGATAACCGACAGCTTACTAGCCAAAAACATTCAGTACTTC. As protein: CASSLEITDSLLAKNIQYF.

In this sample, this clonotype turned up many times. The V gene is TRBV2, the J gene TRBJ2-1; 9 nucleotides agree with TRBD1. The trim removed 4 bases at V and 2 bases at J, leaving 6 bases unmatched. Germline CDR1 reads SNHLY; CDR2 reads FYNNEI. The CDR3 totals 16 residues. The CDR3: CASSAGGTGPYNEQFF. CDR3 DNA: TGTGCCAGCAGTGCAGGGGGGACAGGGCCCTACAATGAGCAGTTCTTC.

The chain links TRBV6-2 or TRBV6-3 to TRBJ2-2; D unclear. The CDR3 covers 13 residues. Germline V CDR1 and CDR2: MNHEY, SVGEGT. V was clipped by 6 bases and J by 9 bases, with 14 bases between them. The CDR3 DNA is TGTGCCAGCAGCGCTACAGATCACCGGGAGCTGTTTTTT. This gives the protein CASSATDHRELFF.